The present entry profiles one TCR beta chain with its context. This sample was taken from a study of blood T cell repertoires in COVID-19. Looking at the study overall: Italy, Spain and the United States were the sources of the convalescent and acute COVID-19 samples.

Measured with immunoSEQ multiplex PCR; TCRdb has only the in-frame clones, and not every one. The table includes around 82,000 clones, about 88% detected once. The specimen was peripheral blood. The receptor was isolated from a man between 65 and 85 years old with active or convalescent COVID-19.

As DNA, the CDR3 is TGCGCCAGCAGTTGGGGGACACAAAACACCGGGGAGCTGTTTTTT. Translated: CASSWGTQNTGELFF. V usage is TRBV5-1 and J usage is TRBJ2-2; a weak D match, TRBD1 (6 bases). The germline CDR1 and CDR2 sequences are SGHRS and YFSETQ. The V and J ends lost 5 bases and 2 bases respectively, with 13 bases between them. The CDR3 sequence is 15 residues long.